The 10 T cell receptor beta chains presented below share a single source sample, sequenced in a study of T cells in Graves' hyperthyroidism and ophthalmopathy (dated by TCRdb to between 2019 and 2020). The library was built by means of multiplex PCR. Data came from an Illumina HiSeq 2000. The TCR beta CDR3 regions were amplified from RNA transcripts. For the first round of RT-PCR on the TCR CDR3, the HTBI primer set was used together with the Qiagen OneStep RT-PCR kit. TCRdb reanalyzed the raw reads on its own, using fastp at Q25 for trimming and MiXCR for clone calling, and kept in-frame beta chains. One record per CDR3 amino acid sequence lists the most common genes and DNA. In all, the sample holds hundreds of thousands of distinct CDR3 sequences, and around a sixth of those were seen once. The ten largest clones capture 15% to 20% of the sample. The sample taken for sequencing was blood. The receptors were gathered from a woman aged 45 to 65 with Graves' hyperthyroidism that later progressed to Graves' ophthalmopathy.

This clonotype has a count of ten or more. This chain links TRBV11-2 with TRBJ2-5; a possible D gene is TRBD2 (7 bases). Trimming took off 11 bases at V and 2 bases at J, with 27 bases between the two ends. The CDR3 is 17 residues long. CDR1 and CDR2 (germline): SGHAT, FQNNGV. CDR3 protein: CAVARGGSHFVQETQYF. The CDR3 DNA is TGTGCCGTAGCTAGGGGGGGAAGCCACTTTGTACAAGAGACCCAGTACTTC.

This chain uses TRBV12-3 or TRBV12-4 with TRBJ1-5; D gene uncertain. Trimming left V 4 bases short and J 5 bases short, with 6 bases between. The CDR3 is 12 residues long. CDR3 in amino acids: CASSSLYQPQHF. The CDR3 nucleotides are TGTGCCAGCAGTTCTTTGTATCAGCCCCAGCATTTT.

This clonotype was recorded only once. Given a much more abundant clone one base away, this may be a read error. The gene calls are TRBV5-6 and TRBJ2-5, with 8 nucleotides matching TRBD2. The CDR3 spans 15 residues. Germline V gene lookup returns CDR1 SGHDT and CDR2 YYEEEE. The CDR3 region is CANSLVSGAQETQYF. Here the CDR3 DNA reads TGTGCCAACAGCTTAGTTAGCGGGGCCCAAGAGACCCAGTACTTC.

The rearrangement joins TRBV12-3 or TRBV12-4 to TRBJ1-2; D uncertain. V lost 2 bases, J lost 0 bases, and 4 bases lay in between. The CDR3 totals 13 residues. The CDR3: CASSLPTNYGYTF. As DNA, the CDR3 is TGTGCCAGCAGTTTACCCACTAACTATGGCTACACCTTC.

This clonotype was seen ten or more times. The rearrangement uses TRBV12-3 or TRBV12-4 and TRBJ2-3, with 7 nucleotides matching TRBD2. The V segment lost 5 bases and the J segment 0 bases; nucleotides outside the gene matches: 17. The CDR3 is 19 amino acids. CDR3 bases: TGTGCCAGCAGTCCCCGATTTGCGGGGGTTTCTCCAAGCACAGATACGCAGTATTTT. Protein sequence: CASSPRFAGVSPSTDTQYF.

The rearrangement links TRBV24-1 to TRBJ2-1; 7 positions match TRBD1. This CDR3 contains 16 residues. J gave up 0 bases and V 5 bases, and 6 bases lay outside the gene matches. Germline CDR1 is KGHDR and CDR2 is SFDVKD. The chain's CDR3 is CATSVHRGNSYNEQFF. The CDR3 DNA reads as TGTGCCACCAGTGTTCACAGGGGCAACTCCTACAATGAGCAGTTCTTC.

The chain recombines TRBV6-6 with TRBJ2-5; 7 nucleotides line up with TRBD1. J lost 3 bases, V lost 0 bases, and 4 bases had no gene match. The CDR3 spans 15 residues. Germline-derived CDR1 and CDR2 are MNHNY and SVGAGI (reference sequence). DNA of the CDR3: TGTGCCAGCAGTTACTCGCACAGGGGAGAAGAGACCCAGTACTTC. Its protein is CASSYSHRGEETQYF.

This clonotype showed up just a few times. V usage is TRBV12-5 and J usage is TRBJ2-5; no firm D call. V was clipped by 0 bases and J by 1 base, with 15 bases between them. Germline loops: CDR1 LGHNT, CDR2 FRNRAP. The CDR3 runs 17 residues. The DNA for the CDR3 is TGTGCTAGTGGTTTGGTACGGGTTGGCCTACTCCAAGAGACCCAGTACTTC. This sequence encodes CASGLVRVGLLQETQYF.

The gene calls are TRBV20-1 and TRBJ2-1; 13 bases fit TRBD2. The CDR3 length is 15 residues. J lost 7 bases, V lost 5 bases, and 8 bases had no gene match. Germline V CDR1 and CDR2: DFQATT, SNEGSKA (reference sequence). The DNA for the CDR3 is TGCAGTGCTCTACGACTAGCGGGGGGCTTAAATGAGCAGTTCTTC. This codes for CSALRLAGGLNEQFF.

The chain joins TRBV10-3 to TRBJ2-1, with D perhaps matching TRBD2 (5 bases). V gave up 3 bases and J gave up 3 bases, with 9 bases separating them. The CDR3 has 14 residues. Germline V lookup: CDR1 ENHRY, CDR2 SYGVKD. The CDR3 region is CAISDLADYNEQFF. As DNA, the CDR3 is TGTGCCATCAGTGATCTAGCCGACTACAATGAGCAGTTCTTC.